This T cell receptor beta chain came from a study of OX40 agonist ivuxolimab in advanced cancers. V gave up 0 bases and J gave up 8 bases, with 9 bases separating them. The CDR3 is 13 residues long. Germline V gene data show CDR1 as SNHLY and CDR2 as FYNNEI. The repertoire was sequenced with immunoSEQ multiplex PCR; TCRdb's copy has only in-frame clones and lacks some. The table lists 95,000 to 150,000 clones, around 95% of them singletons, with roughly 0.15% in the top ten. People who had autoimmune disease history or systemic immunosuppression were excluded. The specimen comprised CD4+ or CD8+ T cells sorted from blood, sampled in a trial of the OX40 agonist ivuxolimab. This chain uses TRBV2 with TRBJ2-3, with D uncertain. This receptor was identified in an adult with an advanced solid tumor such as melanoma, head and neck, liver or kidney cancer. For the CDR3, the DNA is TGTGCCAGCAGTGAAGCAGAGGTTGGTACGCAGTATTTT. As protein: CASSEAEVGTQYF. The variable domain in full, completed from reference TRBV2 and TRBJ2-3, reads EPEVTQTPSHQVTQMGQEVILRCVPISNHLYFYWYRQILGQKVEFLVSFYNNEISEKSEIFDDQFSVERPDGSNFTLKIRSTKLEDSAMYFCASSEAEVGTQYFGPGTRLTVL.